Presented here are 20 T cell receptor beta chains from one specimen sequenced in a study of T cells after yellow fever vaccination (dated by TCRdb to 2018 to 2020). This specimen's treatment or condition label, per the study, means: live attenuated yellow fever vaccine strain. The library was generated by 5' RACE. Sequenced on an Illumina HiSeq 2500. The public reads were quality trimmed at Q25 with fastp and then assembled into clones with MiXCR by TCRdb, keeping productive beta chains. When rows share a CDR3 protein, they turn into one entry using the most common DNA and genes. The sample contains about 580,000 distinct CDR3 sequences, about 15% of them found a single time. In total, the top ten clones hold approximately 15% of the sample. The sample here was PBMCs, taken less than 6 days after the first yellow fever vaccination. Every receptor here comes from a man aged 18 to 30 who received the YFV17D yellow fever vaccine.

This clonotype was counted ten times or more. The J gene is TRBJ2-2, the V gene TRBV7-9, with TRBD1 matching 10 bases. V lost 5 bases, J lost 9 bases, and 9 bases stayed unmatched. CDR1 is SEHNR, CDR2 FQNEAQ, per germline (reference sequence). CDR3 size: 15 residues. CDR3 region: CASSPPGQGLRELFF. DNA of the CDR3: TGTGCCAGCAGCCCCCCGGGACAGGGGCTTAGGGAGCTGTTTTTT.

The chain employs TRBV12-3 or TRBV12-4 and TRBJ2-1; 12 bases agree with TRBD2. The CDR3 consists of 18 residues. With 2 bases clipped from V and 10 bases from J, the junction kept 15 bases outside the gene matches. This CDR3 reads CASSLHRLAGGRKEEQFF. CDR3 in DNA: TGTGCCAGCAGTTTACATCGGCTAGCGGGGGGGAGAAAGGAAGAGCAGTTCTTC.

This clonotype was counted a few times. This chain links TRBV27 with TRBJ2-7, with TRBD1 matching over 8 bases. The germline V gene has CDR1 MNHEY and CDR2 SMNVEV (reference sequence). V was clipped by 2 bases and J by 5 bases; unmatched bases: 11. The CDR3 loop spans 16 amino acids. CDR3 sequence: CASSLTPGRGPHEQYV. CDR3 in DNA: TGTGCCAGCAGTTTAACACCTGGCAGGGGGCCCCACGAGCAGTACGTC.

V usage is TRBV3-1 and J usage is TRBJ2-5; 9 bases map to TRBD2. The CDR3 runs 16 residues. Germline values: CDR1 LGHDT, CDR2 YNNKEL (reference sequence). V dropped 5 bases and J dropped 5; count of bases not matched to a gene: 12. CDR3 coding DNA: TGTGCCAGCAGCTCCGATCCGGGGACTAGCTCGGAGACCCAGTACTTC. This encodes CASSSDPGTSSETQYF.

This clonotype was observed a few times. The chain recombines TRBV5-5 with TRBJ1-5; D may be TRBD1 (6 bases). This CDR3 region has 14 residues. Per the germline V gene, CDR1 is SGHKS and CDR2 is YYEKEE (reference sequence). V was trimmed by 0 bases and J by 3 bases, leaving 7 bases between them. For the CDR3, the DNA is TGTGCCAGCAGCTTGGCAGGGGTCAATCAGCCCCAGCATTTT. As protein: CASSLAGVNQPQHF.

This clonotype was seen only a few times. The rearrangement joins TRBV12-3 or TRBV12-4 to TRBJ2-6, with D hard to call. The CDR3 is made up of 13 amino acids. Between the trimmed V and J ends, which lost 5 bases and 6 bases, there was a span of 8 bases. The CDR3 sequence is CASSPESANVLTF. The CDR3 nucleotides read TGTGCCAGCAGTCCGGAGTCGGCCAACGTCCTGACTTTC.

This clonotype has a handful of counts. The chain joins TRBV2 to TRBJ2-7; D is unclear. Trimming cost V 8 bases and J 3 bases, with 17 bases left between them. The CDR3 extends over 14 amino acids. From germline, CDR1 is SNHLY and CDR2 FYNNEI. CDR3 region: CASGPGQIGYEQYV. The CDR3 DNA is TGTGCCAGCGGACCGGGTCAAATTGGCTACGAGCAGTACGTC.

This clonotype was seen more than once but under ten times. The genes are TRBV7-9 and TRBJ2-3, with D hard to call. V shed 1 base and J shed 8 bases, with 13 bases lying between them. The CDR3 spans 14 residues. CDR1 is SEHNR and CDR2 is FQNEAQ in the germline V gene (reference sequence). The CDR3 here is CASSLGWDQSTQYF. CDR3 sequence (DNA): TGTGCCAGCAGCTTAGGATGGGATCAAAGTACGCAGTATTTT.

This chain joins TRBV6-6 and TRBJ2-7; TRBD2 matches 8 bases. CDR1 and CDR2 from the germline V gene are MNHNY and SVGAGI (reference sequence). V lost 10 bases and J lost 5; bases outside the gene matches: 10. CDR3 length equals 13 residues. The CDR3 spells CATAGAGGNEQYV. CDR3 coding DNA: TGTGCCACCGCCGGGGCGGGGGGAAACGAGCAGTACGTC.

This clonotype occurred a few times. V gene TRBV20-1 combines with J gene TRBJ1-5; no clear D. CDR1 DFQATT and CDR2 SNEGSKA come from the germline V gene (reference sequence). The CDR3 consists of 11 residues. V was pared by 0 bases and J by 7 bases, with 4 bases between. CDR3 loop: CSAREGQPQHF. The CDR3 nucleotides read TGCAGTGCTAGAGAAGGCCAGCCCCAGCATTTT.

The J gene is TRBJ1-5, the V gene TRBV27, with 8 bases aligning to TRBD1. V shed 3 bases and J 5 bases; nucleotides not matched to a gene: 3. CDR1 MNHEY and CDR2 SMNVEV come from the germline V gene (reference sequence). CDR3 size: 14 residues. Written as DNA, the CDR3 is TGTGCCAGCAGTTTCCTGACAGGGGATCAGCCCCAGCATTTT. Translating it yields CASSFLTGDQPQHF.

V gene TRBV6-2 or TRBV6-3 combines with J gene TRBJ2-4; D perhaps matches TRBD2 (5 bases). Germline CDR1 and CDR2: MNHEY and SVGEGT. This CDR3 contains 14 residues. V lost 7 bases and J 4 bases, leaving 14 bases between the germline ends. The CDR3 coding sequence is TGTGCCAGCAAAAGCGGACCCGTAAAAAACATTCAGTACTTC. Translated, it gives CASKSGPVKNIQYF.

The chain employs TRBV6-2 or TRBV6-3 and TRBJ2-7, with D possibly being TRBD1 (6 bases). This CDR3 is 17 amino acids long. The germline V and J ends were trimmed by 5 bases and 3 bases, with 23 bases remaining between them. CDR1 is MNHEY, CDR2 SVGEGT, per germline. CDR3 protein: CASSGKLTGRWFYEQYV. In DNA, the CDR3 is TGTGCCAGCAGTGGTAAGTTAACAGGGCGATGGTTCTACGAGCAGTACGTC.

This sequence joins TRBV20-1 and TRBJ2-3; the match to TRBD1 covers 8 bases. V was clipped by 5 bases and J by 0 bases; unmatched bases: 4. The length of the CDR3 is 14 residues. The V gene's germline CDR1 is DFQATT and CDR2 SNEGSKA (reference sequence). In DNA, the CDR3 is TGCAGTGCTCCCAGACAGGGGAGCACAGATACGCAGTATTTT. Translation: CSAPRQGSTDTQYF.

There are a few counts of this clonotype. Here the CDR3 reads CASSPSWGPSTDTQYF. DNA of the CDR3: TGTGCCAGCTCACCAAGTTGGGGGCCGAGCACAGATACGCAGTATTTT. The chain carries TRBV18 and TRBJ2-3, with D possibly being TRBD1 (6 bases). The V end lost 2 bases, the J end lost 0 bases, and 12 bases lay between the germline ends. There are 16 residues in the CDR3. Per germline, CDR1 KGHSH and CDR2 LQKENI.

This clonotype was seen a few times. The chain joins TRBV2 to TRBJ2-3; 7 bases agree with TRBD2. This CDR3 has 13 amino acids. Per germline, CDR1 SNHLY and CDR2 FYNNEI. The J segment lost 2 bases and the V segment lost 6 bases, leaving 2 bases of the junction unmatched. The CDR3 bases are TGTGCCAGCAGCCGGGACTACACAGATACGCAGTATTTT. It is translated as CASSRDYTDTQYF.

The chain uses TRBV28 and TRBJ1-5; D call uncertain. CDR1 is MDHEN and CDR2 is SYDVKM in the germline V gene. This CDR3 contains 14 residues. Trimming pared 7 bases from V and 0 bases from J, leaving 10 bases between. The CDR3 bases are TGTGCCAGCAACCTAGGACTTAGCAATCAGCCCCAGCATTTT. Translating it yields CASNLGLSNQPQHF.

The rearrangement links TRBV25-1 to TRBJ2-5; 12 bases match TRBD2. The CDR3 covers 17 residues. The V gene end was trimmed by 1 base and the J gene end by 2 bases; junction bases not matched to a gene: 5. In germline, CDR1 is MGHDK, CDR2 SYGVNS. CDR3 DNA: TGTGCCAGCAGTGAATTCGGACTAGCGGGAAAACAAGAGACCCAGTACTTC. Amino acids: CASSEFGLAGKQETQYF.

V is TRBV7-6 and J is TRBJ1-5; 7 positions match TRBD1. With V trimmed by 5 bases and J by 13 bases, 11 bases remained unmatched. The CDR3 is 13 residues long. Germline CDR1 SGHVS, CDR2 FNYEAQ. CDR3 nucleotides: TGTGCCAGCAGCAACCCACCGGGACAGCAACAGCATTTT. It is translated as CASSNPPGQQQHF.

Only a few counts were recorded for this clonotype. The chain carries TRBV9 and TRBJ2-7, with TRBD2 matching over 9 bases. V was clipped by 1 base and J by 6 bases; unmatched bases: 8. Germline CDR1 and CDR2: SGDLS and YYNGEE. The CDR3 is 15 amino acids. CDR3 nucleotides: TGTGCCAGCAGCGTAAGAGGCGGGGGGGCCGTCGAGCAGTACTTC. Protein: CASSVRGGGAVEQYF.